Presented here are 2 T cell receptor beta chains from one specimen sequenced in a study of blood T cell repertoires in COVID-19. Here immunoSEQ multiplex PCR was the method, and the copy in TCRdb shows in-frame clones only, minus some. The table records a few hundred thousand clones, over 75% of them present only once. Sequencing was done on a sample of peripheral blood. Receptors were obtained from a human donor in a cohort sampled during active COVID-19.

The chain employs TRBV12-3 or TRBV12-4 and TRBJ2-7; 8 nucleotides agree with TRBD1. J gave up 3 bases and V 6 bases, and 4 bases lay outside the gene matches. The CDR3 runs 13 residues. For the CDR3, the DNA is TGTGCCAGCAGAGGACAGGGCGGCTACGAGCAGTACTTC. Protein sequence: CASRGQGGYEQYF.

This sequence joins TRBV28 and TRBJ1-2, with D uncertain. The V and J ends lost 6 bases and 8 bases respectively, with 10 bases between them. The CDR3 is 11 residues long. The germline gives CDR1 MDHEN, CDR2 SYDVKM. The CDR3 DNA reads TGTGCCAGCAGCGCCTCGAGGGGCTACACCTTC. It codes for CASSASRGYTF.